The clone carrying this TCR beta chain ranks as medium-sized (0.01 to 0.1%). Antigen specificity is unknown. V trimming: 5 bases; J trimming: 1 base; junction bases outside the gene matches: 3. Germline lookup yields CDR1 SEHNR and CDR2 FQNEAQ (reference sequence). The CDR3 has 15 amino acids. TCRdb ran MiXCR on the 5' RACE reads and lists one entry per CDR3 protein. The table includes 3,700 or so distinct CDR3 sequences, roughly 8% detected once. Regarding time point: sample taken at primary tumor resection. The data derive from a study of spatial heterogeneity in lung cancer. General study results and limits: Counts of expanded intratumoral alpha and beta TCRs tracked tumor mutation counts.

The sequence was collected from a male donor with early-stage non-small cell lung cancer. The source was lung tumor tissue, collected at surgery. The chain links TRBV7-9 to TRBJ2-1, with 9 bases fitting TRBD1. In DNA form, the CDR3 reads TGTGCCAGCAGCAAGGGACAGGGATCCTACAATGAGCAGTTCTTC. It is translated as CASSKGQGSYNEQFF.